Sequencing of this TCR beta chain was carried out in a study of cytomegalovirus exposure and HLA in healthy donors. Study conclusions and caveats: Excluded were some V segments that proved indistinguishable, including TRBV6-2 and TRBV6-3.

As concerns this clone: Its antigen is not known.

The PCR had 60 Vbeta and 13 Jbeta primers. Using immunoSEQ multiplex PCR, the repertoire was profiled, and TCRdb retains in-frame clones only, with some absent. The sample carries around 150,000 clones, roughly 73% recorded once. The CDR3 totals 12 residues. With 2 bases removed from V and 10 bases from J, the gap between germline ends came to 9 bases. The germline V gene has CDR1 SEHNR and CDR2 FQNEAQ (reference sequence). The chain employs TRBV7-9 and TRBJ2-1; the D is unclear. The sequencing input was PBMCs. This sequence was found in a woman aged 25 to 45 in good health and CMV-seronegative. The CDR3 region is CASSLTAMEQFF. The CDR3 region has the DNA TGTGCCAGCAGCTTAACAGCCATGGAGCAGTTCTTC.